The sequence of this T cell receptor (beta chain) was determined in a study of PD-L1 blockade in urothelial cancer. Study information: Chemotherapy regimens numbering 0 to 3 had been given to patients. A median approximately 140,000 T cells were found in blood samples.

Comments on this clone: Its antigen remains unidentified.

The study, taken as a whole, reports: Pretreatment clonality of the blood TCR repertoire below the median was predictive of superior survival.

The time point is: pretreatment peripheral blood. Each PCR had synthetic TCR analog templates added to it as a spike-in. This table comes from immunoSEQ multiplex PCR, and its TCRdb copy is limited to in-frame clones, with some not included. The sample has approximately 88,000 clones; 80% to 85% are singletons. Sequencing used PBMCs, obtained around atezolizumab (anti-PD-L1) treatment. The receptor's source is a man in his sixties with urothelial cancer.

The CDR3 loop is CASSYSATGEYYGYTF. The CDR3 DNA reads as TGTGCCAGCAGTTACTCCGCGACAGGGGAGTATTATGGCTACACCTTC. V and J are TRBV6-5 and TRBJ1-2, with 8 bases fitting TRBD1. This CDR3 contains 16 residues. Unmatched junction bases numbered 8, after V lost 0 bases and J lost 5 bases. Germline CDR1 is MNHEY and CDR2 is SVGAGI.